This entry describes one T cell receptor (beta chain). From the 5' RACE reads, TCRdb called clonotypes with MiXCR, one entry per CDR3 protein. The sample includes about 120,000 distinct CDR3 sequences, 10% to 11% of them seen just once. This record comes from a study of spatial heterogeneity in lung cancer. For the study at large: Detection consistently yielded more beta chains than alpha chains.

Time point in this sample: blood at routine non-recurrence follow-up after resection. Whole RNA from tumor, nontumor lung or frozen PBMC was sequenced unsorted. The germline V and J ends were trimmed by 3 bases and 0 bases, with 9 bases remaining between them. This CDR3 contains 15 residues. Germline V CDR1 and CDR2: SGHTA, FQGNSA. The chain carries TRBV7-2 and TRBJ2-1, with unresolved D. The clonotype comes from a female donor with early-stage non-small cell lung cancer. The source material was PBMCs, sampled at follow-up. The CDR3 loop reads CASSFGPSSYNEQFF. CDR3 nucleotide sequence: TGTGCCAGCAGCTTTGGTCCGAGCTCCTACAATGAGCAGTTCTTC. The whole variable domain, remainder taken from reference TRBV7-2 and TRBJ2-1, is GAGVSQSPSNKVTEKGKDVELRCDPISGHTALYWYRQSLGQGLEFLIYFQGNSAPDKSGLPSDRFSAERTGGSVSTLTIQRTQQEDSAVYLCASSFGPSSYNEQFFGPGTRLTVL.